This T cell receptor (beta chain) was recovered during a study of T cell repertoires in cytomegalovirus infection. For the study at large: CMV infection and matching HLA type were both indicated by public TCR beta signatures.

Comment on this clonotype: The antigen is unknown.

TCRdb re-called the reads through MiXCR, storing one row per CDR3 protein. The repertoire includes fewer than 550,000 distinct CDR3 sequences, 16% of them detected once, and roughly a quarter sits in the top ten. Findings and limits, study-wide: Clonotype analysis showed dominance of the ex vivo response by HLA-C-restricted CMV-specific TCR beta clonotypes.

The CDR3 has 14 residues. The V and J ends lost 0 bases and 5 bases respectively, with 10 bases between them. Germline values: CDR1 LGHNA, CDR2 YNFKEQ. This chain joins TRBV4-2 and TRBJ1-1; D perhaps matches TRBD1 (6 bases). The sample consisted of CD8+ T cells from PBMCs. This sequence was found in a human donor in good health (CMV status not recorded). Some clones in this sample may be carry-over from other donors' samples. CDR3 protein: CASSQDFGQTEAFF. CDR3 in DNA: TGTGCCAGCAGCCAAGATTTCGGACAGACTGAAGCTTTCTTT.